This T cell receptor beta chain is from a study of cytotoxic CD8 clonotypes in ibrutinib-treated CLL. This CDR3 region has 15 residues. With 6 bases clipped from V and 6 bases from J, the junction kept 10 bases outside the gene matches. CDR1 and CDR2 (germline): LNHDA, SQIVND (reference sequence). This clone came up once. Its antigen is not known. Assay used: immunoSEQ multiplex PCR; TCRdb lists only in-frame clones, some missing. The repertoire includes tens of thousands of clones, 86% of them detected once, and around 5% sits in the top ten. Findings and caveats of the study: Sampling times, which were not matched between the groups, differed between sustained-remission patients and progressing patients.

The V call is TRBV19, the J call TRBJ2-1, with 8 bases fitting TRBD1. The source is a human donor with chronic lymphocytic leukemia. The starting material was PBMCs, obtained before ibrutinib treatment. The CDR3 DNA reads TGTGCCAGTAGCTTTCAGGGGGCCGGGATCAATGAGCAGTTCTTC. Translated: CASSFQGAGINEQFF. The full variable domain, with the rest looked up from reference TRBV19 and TRBJ2-1, is DGGITQSPKYLFRKEGQNVTLSCEQNLNHDAMYWYRQDPGQGLRLIYYSQIVNDFQKGDIAEGYSVSREKKESFPLTVTSAQKNPTAFYLCASSFQGAGINEQFFGPGTRLTVL.